These T cell receptor beta chains were read from a single sample in a study of T cell responses to AZD1222 COVID-19 vaccine. TCRdb's copy holds only in-frame clones and misses some; the assay was immunoSEQ multiplex PCR. The data contain 120,000 or so clones, 65% to 90% of them seen just once; the ten biggest clones take up 27%. The sample consisted of peripheral blood, taken 28 days after the second AZD1222 dose. These receptors originate from an adult who received the AZD1222 COVID-19 vaccine. The CDR3 runs from the conserved cysteine through the conserved F or W. A D gene is named only where the DNA matches it firmly. Expanded clones get a size class; other rows say once, few or many, or leave the size out.

V	size	D	J	CDR3	DNA
TRBV28	NA	NA	TRBJ1-3	CASSPNSLSGNTIYF	TGTGCCAGCAGTCCTAACAGTCTTTCTGGAAACACCATATATTTT
TRBV29-1	NA	NA	TRBJ2-7	CSARGAPYEQYF	TGCAGCGCTAGAGGGGCCCCCTACGAGCAGTACTTC
TRBV24-1	NA	NA	TRBJ2-7	CATSDPGSYEQYF	TGTGCCACCAGTGACCCCGGGAGCTACGAGCAGTACTTC
TRBV10-2	once	TRBD2	TRBJ2-2	CASSDSLYSGGQNTGELFF	TGCGCCAGCAGTGACTCCCTCTATAGCGGGGGCCAGAACACCGGGGAGCTGTTTTTT
TRBV4-3	once	NA	TRBJ1-1	CASSQEWGAGEAFF	TGCGCCAGCAGCCAAGAGTGGGGGGCGGGTGAAGCTTTCTTT
TRBV3-1/TRBV3-2	NA	NA	TRBJ1-2	CASSLRGASGYTF	TGTGCCAGCAGCCTGAGGGGGGCAAGTGGCTACACCTTC
TRBV5-1	NA	TRBD2	TRBJ2-5	CASSLRSSGEGTQYF	TGCGCCAGCAGCTTGCGGTCTAGCGGGGAGGGGACCCAGTACTTC
TRBV9	NA	NA	TRBJ2-6	CASSVLTAGANVLTF	TGTGCCAGCAGCGTCCTGACAGCTGGGGCCAACGTCCTGACTTTC
TRBV5-1	NA	TRBD1	TRBJ1-2	CASSADRGRGYGYTF	TGCGCCAGCAGCGCCGACAGGGGTAGGGGGTATGGCTACACCTTC
TRBV4-1	NA	NA	TRBJ1-1	CATGQDRETEAFF	TGCGCTACCGGGCAGGATAGAGAAACTGAAGCTTTCTTT
TRBV7-2	NA	TRBD1	TRBJ2-3	CASSLLGQTNTDTQYF	TGTGCCAGCAGCTTACTGGGACAGACAAACACAGATACGCAGTATTTT
TRBV5-1	NA	TRBD1	TRBJ2-5	CASSSVGTEEETQYF	TGCGCCAGCAGCTCCGTTGGGACAGAAGAAGAGACCCAGTACTTC
TRBV7-7	once	NA	TRBJ2-5	CASSPTGYETQYF	TGTGCTAGCAGCCCCACAGGGTATGAGACCCAGTACTTC
TRBV11-3	NA	TRBD1	TRBJ2-5	CASSEGGQGETQYF	TGTGCCAGCAGCGAAGGGGGACAGGGGGAGACCCAGTACTTC
TRBV2	once	NA	TRBJ2-6	CASSDPRGRGANVLTF	TGTGCCAGCAGTGACCCCCGGGGGAGAGGGGCCAACGTCCTGACTTTC
TRBV28	NA	NA	TRBJ1-2	CASSLREYGYTF	TGTGCCAGCAGCCTCAGGGAGTATGGCTACACCTTC
TRBV11-2	NA	NA	TRBJ2-7	CASSLDSETETYEQYF	TGTGCCAGCAGCTTAGATTCTGAGACGGAAACCTACGAGCAGTACTTC
TRBV5-4	once	TRBD2	TRBJ2-7	CASSVGGEAPSSYEQYF	TGTGCCAGCAGCGTGGGGGGGGAAGCACCAAGCTCCTACGAGCAGTACTTC
TRBV6-2/TRBV6-3	NA	NA	TRBJ2-5	CASSYMGGGTQYF	TGTGCCAGCAGTTACATGGGAGGGGGGACCCAGTACTTC
TRBV6-6	few	TRBD1	TRBJ1-2	CASSKGQGGGYTF	TGTGCCAGCAGTAAGGGACAGGGAGGGGGCTACACCTTC
TRBV6-5	NA	TRBD1	TRBJ1-5	CASSYTGGQPQHF	TGTGCCAGCAGTTACACAGGGGGACAGCCCCAGCATTTT
TRBV15	NA	NA	TRBJ1-1	CATSRNTNTEAFF	TGTGCCACCAGCAGAAACACGAACACTGAAGCTTTCTTT
TRBV7-2	NA	TRBD1	TRBJ2-7	CASSEYGQGYVYEQYF	TGTGCCAGCAGCGAATATGGACAGGGGTACGTCTACGAGCAGTACTTC